This T cell receptor beta chain was sequenced during a study of cytomegalovirus exposure and HLA in healthy donors. Vbeta (60) and Jbeta (13) primers were used in the PCR. TCRdb keeps only in-frame clones here, not all; method: immunoSEQ multiplex PCR. The table includes about 130,000 clones, under 80% detected once. The CDR3 spans 14 residues. Germline values: CDR1 SGHRS, CDR2 YFSETQ. V dropped 0 bases and J dropped 4; count of bases not matched to a gene: 1. Of note for this clone: The sample has other DNA sequences that encode this CDR3 too.

Sequences were obtained from PBMCs. The receptor's source is a young man in good health and CMV-seropositive. The chain recombines TRBV5-1 with TRBJ2-7; 10 bases line up with TRBD1. The CDR3 loop is CASSLGGQGYEQYF. CDR3 bases: TGCGCCAGCAGCTTGGGGGGACAGGGGTACGAGCAGTACTTC.